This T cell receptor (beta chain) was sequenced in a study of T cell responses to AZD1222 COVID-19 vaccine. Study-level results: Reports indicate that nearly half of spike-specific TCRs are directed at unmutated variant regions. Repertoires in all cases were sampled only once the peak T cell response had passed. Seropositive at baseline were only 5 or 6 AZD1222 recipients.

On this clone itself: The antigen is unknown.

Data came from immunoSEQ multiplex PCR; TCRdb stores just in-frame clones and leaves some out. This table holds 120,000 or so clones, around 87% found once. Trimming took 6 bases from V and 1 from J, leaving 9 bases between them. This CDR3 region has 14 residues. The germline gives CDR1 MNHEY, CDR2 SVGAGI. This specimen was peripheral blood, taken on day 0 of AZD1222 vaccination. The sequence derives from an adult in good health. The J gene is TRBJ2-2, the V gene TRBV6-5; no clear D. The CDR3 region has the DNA TGTGCCAGCAGCAAGGCATGGAACACCGGGGAGCTGTTTTTT. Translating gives CASSKAWNTGELFF.